What follows describes a single T cell receptor beta chain. These data belong to a study of blood T cell repertoires in COVID-19. Methods used by the authors: Quantification of nucleated cells was approximated via reference gene primer amplification. The data were produced by immunoSEQ multiplex PCR, yet TCRdb's version contains in-frame clones alone and is incomplete. That table supplies the V and J calls and clone size; D and trimming were determined from the DNA. Among about 200,000 clones listed, about nine tenths were seen once. V lost 7 bases, J lost 0 bases, and 9 bases lay in between. CDR1 KGHDR and CDR2 SFDVKD come from the germline V gene. The CDR3 runs 14 residues.

The clonotype comes from a man aged 25-40 years who had recovered from COVID-19. The chain is built from TRBV24-1 and TRBJ2-1; D perhaps matches TRBD2 (6 bases). Material: peripheral blood. In DNA, the CDR3 is TGTGCCACCAGGGGCGGGGACTCCTACAATGAGCAGTTCTTC. This translates into CATRGGDSYNEQFF.